These 5 T cell receptor beta chains were all obtained from the same sample, sequenced in a study of T cells after yellow fever vaccination. TCRdb processed the 5' RACE reads anew with MiXCR; each CDR3 protein has one entry. The table includes approximately 340,000 distinct CDR3 sequences, 8.5% to 9% detected once. The sample here was PBMCs, taken on the day of the first yellow fever vaccination. The receptors were sampled from a man aged 18 to 29 who received the YFV17D yellow fever vaccine.

V and J are TRBV20-1 and TRBJ2-3; TRBD2 matches 12 bases. This CDR3 comprises 19 residues. V was clipped by 0 bases and J by 0 bases; unmatched bases: 10. The germline V gene has CDR1 DFQATT and CDR2 SNEGSKA (reference sequence). The CDR3 here is CSARDGLAGTSYSTDTQYF. CDR3 nucleotides: TGCAGTGCTAGAGACGGACTAGCGGGGACATCCTATAGCACAGATACGCAGTATTTT.

This clonotype was observed a few times. The gene calls are TRBV5-1 and TRBJ2-3; 10 bases line up with TRBD2. The ends lost 2 bases at V and 5 bases at J; junction bases unmatched: 8. Germline CDR1 and CDR2: SGHRS and YFSETQ. CDR3 length equals 16 residues. For the CDR3, the DNA is TGCGCCAGCAGCTTTCAGCGGGGGGGCCTTGGAGATACGCAGTATTTT. Translating it yields CASSFQRGGLGDTQYF.

This clonotype has more than one count but fewer than ten. The V call is TRBV5-4, the J call TRBJ2-3; TRBD2 matches 7 bases. Germline V gene sequence: CDR1 SGHNT, CDR2 YYREEE (reference sequence). After removal of 0 bases from V and 6 bases from J, the junction contained 7 bases not matched to a gene. This CDR3 comprises 15 residues. CDR3 sequence: CASSLAAGPADTQYF. Written as DNA, the CDR3 is TGTGCCAGCAGCTTGGCAGCGGGGCCTGCCGATACGCAGTATTTT.

The V and J genes are TRBV5-1 and TRBJ1-1; D gene ambiguous. Looked up from germline, CDR1 is SGHRS and CDR2 is YFSETQ. The length of the CDR3 is 15 residues. V lost 6 bases and J 1 base, leaving 16 bases between the germline ends. CDR3 residues: CASTVRDWGNTEAFF. DNA for the CDR3: TGCGCCAGCACCGTCCGAGATTGGGGGAACACTGAAGCTTTCTTT. Filled out from reference TRBV5-1 and TRBJ1-1, the complete variable domain reads KAGVTQTPRYLIKTRGQQVTLSCSPISGHRSVSWYQQTPGQGLQFLFEYFSETQRNKGNFPGRFSGRQFSNSRSEMNVSTLELGDSALYLCASTVRDWGNTEAFFGQGTRLTVV.

This chain uses TRBV4-1 with TRBJ2-4; D possibly corresponds to TRBD1 (6 bases). Trimming removed 1 base from V and 3 bases from J, with 19 bases in between. This CDR3 contains 18 residues. CDR1 is MGHRA, CDR2 YSYEKL, per germline. CDR3: CASSQGYRDTSFKNIQYF. The DNA for the CDR3 is TGCGCCAGCAGCCAAGGCTACCGGGACACCAGTTTCAAAAACATTCAGTACTTC.